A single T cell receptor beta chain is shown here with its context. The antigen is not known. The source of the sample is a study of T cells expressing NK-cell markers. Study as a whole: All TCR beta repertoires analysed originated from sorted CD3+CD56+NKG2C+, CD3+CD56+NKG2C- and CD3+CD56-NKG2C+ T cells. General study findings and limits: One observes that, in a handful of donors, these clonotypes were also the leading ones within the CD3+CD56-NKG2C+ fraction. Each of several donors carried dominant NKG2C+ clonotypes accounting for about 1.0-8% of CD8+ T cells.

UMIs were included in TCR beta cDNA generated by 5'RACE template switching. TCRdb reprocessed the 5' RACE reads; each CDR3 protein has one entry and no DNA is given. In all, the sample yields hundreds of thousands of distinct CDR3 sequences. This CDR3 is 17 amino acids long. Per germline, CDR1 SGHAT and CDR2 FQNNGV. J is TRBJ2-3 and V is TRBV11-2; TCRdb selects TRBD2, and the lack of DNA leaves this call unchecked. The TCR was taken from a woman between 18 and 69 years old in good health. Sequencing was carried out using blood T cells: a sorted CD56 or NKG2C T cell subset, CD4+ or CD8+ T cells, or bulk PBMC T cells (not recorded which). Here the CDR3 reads CASRPGLAASAGDTQYF. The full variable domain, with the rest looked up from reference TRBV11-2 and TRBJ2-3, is EAGVAQSPRYKIIEKRQSVAFWCNPISGHATLYWYQQILGQGPKLLIQFQNNGVVDDSQLPKDRFSAERLKGVDSTLKIQPAKLEDSAVYLCASRPGLAASAGDTQYFGPGTRLTVL.